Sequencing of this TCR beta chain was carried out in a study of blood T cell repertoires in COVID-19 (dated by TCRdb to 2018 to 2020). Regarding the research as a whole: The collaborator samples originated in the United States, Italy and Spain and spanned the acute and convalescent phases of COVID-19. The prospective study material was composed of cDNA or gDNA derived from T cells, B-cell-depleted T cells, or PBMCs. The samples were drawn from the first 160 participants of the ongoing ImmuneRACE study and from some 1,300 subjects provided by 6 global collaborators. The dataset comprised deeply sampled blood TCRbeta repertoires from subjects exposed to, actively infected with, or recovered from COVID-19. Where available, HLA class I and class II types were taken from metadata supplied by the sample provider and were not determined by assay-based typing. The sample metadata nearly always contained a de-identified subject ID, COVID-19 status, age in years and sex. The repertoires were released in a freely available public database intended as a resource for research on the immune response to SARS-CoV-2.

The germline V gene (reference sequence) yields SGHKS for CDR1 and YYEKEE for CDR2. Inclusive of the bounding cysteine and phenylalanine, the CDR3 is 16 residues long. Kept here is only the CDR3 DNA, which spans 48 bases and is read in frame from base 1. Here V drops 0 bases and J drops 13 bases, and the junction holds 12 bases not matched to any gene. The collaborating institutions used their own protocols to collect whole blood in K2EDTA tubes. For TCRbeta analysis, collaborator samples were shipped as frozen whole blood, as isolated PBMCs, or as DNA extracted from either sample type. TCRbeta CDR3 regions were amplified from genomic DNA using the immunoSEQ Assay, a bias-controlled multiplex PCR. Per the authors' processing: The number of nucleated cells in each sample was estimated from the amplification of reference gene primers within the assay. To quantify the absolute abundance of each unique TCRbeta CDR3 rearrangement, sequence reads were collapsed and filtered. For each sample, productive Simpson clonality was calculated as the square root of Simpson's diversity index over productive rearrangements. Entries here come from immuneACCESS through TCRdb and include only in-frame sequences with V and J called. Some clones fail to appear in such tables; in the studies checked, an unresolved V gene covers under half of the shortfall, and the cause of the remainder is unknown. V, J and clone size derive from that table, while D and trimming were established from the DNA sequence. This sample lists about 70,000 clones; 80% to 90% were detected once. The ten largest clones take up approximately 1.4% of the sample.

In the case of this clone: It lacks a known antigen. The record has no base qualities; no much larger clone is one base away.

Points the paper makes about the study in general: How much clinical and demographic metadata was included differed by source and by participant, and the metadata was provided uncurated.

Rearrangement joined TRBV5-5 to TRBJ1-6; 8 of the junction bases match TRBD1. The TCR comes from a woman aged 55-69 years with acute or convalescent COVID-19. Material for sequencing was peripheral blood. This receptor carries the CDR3 CASSLAGNRGSWPLHF. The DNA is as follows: TGTGCCAGCAGCTTGGCCGGAAACAGGGGGTCTTGGCCCCTCCACTTT. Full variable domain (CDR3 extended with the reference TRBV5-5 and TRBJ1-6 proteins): DAGVTQSPTHLIKTRGQQVTLRCSPISGHKSVSWYQQVLGQGPQFIFQYYEKEERGRGNFPDRFSARQFPNYSSELNVNALLLGDSALYLCASSLAGNRGSWPLHFGNGTRLTVT.